Below, 2 T cell receptor beta chains from the same sample are listed, as sequenced in a study of CD8+ T cells in alopecia areata. The treatment was: oral pan-JAK inhibitor, 5-10 mg twice daily. TCR sequencing used cDNA made by reverse transcription of extracted RNA. Sequencing was performed with immunoSEQ multiplex PCR; in TCRdb, only in-frame clones are kept and a portion is missing. The sample lists about 200,000 clones; 64% were seen once. The input for sequencing was CD4+ T cells sorted from blood, taken at week 4, from a patient treated with tofacitinib. The receptor set was obtained from a human donor with alopecia areata.

The chain recombines TRBV4-2 with TRBJ2-7, with 10 bases lining up with TRBD2. CDR3 length: 14 amino acids. The V gene end was trimmed by 10 bases and the J gene end by 3 bases; junction bases not matched to a gene: 9. Looked up from germline, CDR1 is LGHNA and CDR2 is YNFKEQ. This CDR3 reads CATSTSGDFYEQYF. CDR3 sequence (DNA): TGTGCCACCTCAACTAGCGGGGATTTCTACGAGCAGTACTTC.

The V gene is TRBV11-2, the J gene TRBJ1-6, with 10 nucleotides matching TRBD1. V lost 1 base, J lost 8 bases, and 8 bases stayed unmatched. The V gene's germline CDR1 is SGHAT and CDR2 FQNNGV. The CDR3 has 17 residues. This CDR3 is CASSLVPGQGPDSPLHF. The CDR3 DNA reads as TGTGCCAGCAGCTTAGTTCCGGGACAGGGGCCGGATTCACCCCTCCACTTT.